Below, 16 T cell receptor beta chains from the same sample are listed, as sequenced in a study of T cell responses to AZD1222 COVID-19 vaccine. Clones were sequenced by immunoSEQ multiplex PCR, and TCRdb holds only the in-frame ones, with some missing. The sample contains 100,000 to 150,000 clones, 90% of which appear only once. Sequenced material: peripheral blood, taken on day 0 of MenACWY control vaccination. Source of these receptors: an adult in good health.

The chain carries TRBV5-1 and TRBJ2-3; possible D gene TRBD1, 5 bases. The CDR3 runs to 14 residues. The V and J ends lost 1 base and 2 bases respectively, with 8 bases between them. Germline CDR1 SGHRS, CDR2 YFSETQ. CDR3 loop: CASSLWGDTDTQYF. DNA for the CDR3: TGCGCCAGCAGCTTGTGGGGCGACACAGATACGCAGTATTTT. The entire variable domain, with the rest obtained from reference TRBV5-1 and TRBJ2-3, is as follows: KAGVTQTPRYLIKTRGQQVTLSCSPISGHRSVSWYQQTPGQGLQFLFEYFSETQRNKGNFPGRFSGRQFSNSRSEMNVSTLELGDSALYLCASSLWGDTDTQYFGPGTRLTVL.

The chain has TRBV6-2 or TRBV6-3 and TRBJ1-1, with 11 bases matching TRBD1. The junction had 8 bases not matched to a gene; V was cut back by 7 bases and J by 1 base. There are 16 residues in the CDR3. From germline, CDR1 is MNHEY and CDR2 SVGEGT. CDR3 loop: CASTPDRGRGNTEAFF. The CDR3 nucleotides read TGTGCCAGCACCCCGGACAGGGGGCGCGGGAACACTGAAGCTTTCTTT.

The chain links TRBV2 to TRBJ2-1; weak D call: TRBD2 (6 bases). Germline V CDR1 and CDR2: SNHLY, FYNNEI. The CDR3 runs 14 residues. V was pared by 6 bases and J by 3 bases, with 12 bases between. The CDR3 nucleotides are TGTGCCAGCAGGCCAATGACTAGCTACAATGAGCAGTTCTTC. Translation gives CASRPMTSYNEQFF.

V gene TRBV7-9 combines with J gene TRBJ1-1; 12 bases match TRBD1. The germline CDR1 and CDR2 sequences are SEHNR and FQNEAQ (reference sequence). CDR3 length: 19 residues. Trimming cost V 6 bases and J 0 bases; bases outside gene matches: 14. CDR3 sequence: CASSPIYFGTGGMNTEAFF. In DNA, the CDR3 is TGTGCCAGCAGTCCCATCTACTTCGGGACAGGGGGCATGAACACTGAAGCTTTCTTT.

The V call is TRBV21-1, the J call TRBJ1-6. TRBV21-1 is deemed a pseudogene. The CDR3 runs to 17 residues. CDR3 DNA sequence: TGTGCCAGCAGCAAAGTGGGGGCGGGGCCTTATAATTCACCCCTCCACTTT. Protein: CASSKVGAGPYNSPLHF.

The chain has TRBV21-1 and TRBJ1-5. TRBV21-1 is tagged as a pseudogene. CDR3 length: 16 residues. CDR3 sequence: CASSLRRGVEGQPQHF. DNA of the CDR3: TGTGCCAGCAGCCTACGAAGGGGAGTTGAGGGTCAGCCCCAGCATTTT.

The CDR3 nucleotides read TGTGCCAGCAGTAAACAGCTACCCGTCAATGAGCAGTTCTTC. Protein product: CASSKQLPVNEQFF. The chain recombines TRBV6-2 or TRBV6-3 with TRBJ2-1; no clear D. Germline V gene sequence: CDR1 MNHEY, CDR2 SVGEGT. V was cut by 5 bases and J by 6 bases, with 14 bases left in between. This CDR3 is 14 amino acids long.

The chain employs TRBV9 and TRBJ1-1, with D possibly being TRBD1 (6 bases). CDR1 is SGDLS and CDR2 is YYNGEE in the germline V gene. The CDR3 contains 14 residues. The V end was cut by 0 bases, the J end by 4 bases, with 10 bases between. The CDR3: CASSVVAGVTEAFF. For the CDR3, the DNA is TGTGCCAGCAGCGTAGTTGCAGGGGTCACTGAAGCTTTCTTT.

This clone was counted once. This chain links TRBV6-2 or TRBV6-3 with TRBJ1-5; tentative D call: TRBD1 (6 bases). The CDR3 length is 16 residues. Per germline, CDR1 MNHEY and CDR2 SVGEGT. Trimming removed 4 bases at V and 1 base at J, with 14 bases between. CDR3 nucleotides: TGTGCCAGCAGTTTTCGGGGGCTGATGAGCAATCAGCCCCAGCATTTT. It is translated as CASSFRGLMSNQPQHF.

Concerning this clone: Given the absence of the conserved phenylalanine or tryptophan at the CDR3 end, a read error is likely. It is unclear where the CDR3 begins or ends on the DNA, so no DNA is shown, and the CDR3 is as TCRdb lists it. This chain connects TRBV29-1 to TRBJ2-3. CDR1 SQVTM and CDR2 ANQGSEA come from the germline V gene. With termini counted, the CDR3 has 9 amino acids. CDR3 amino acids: CSVGTPTRL.

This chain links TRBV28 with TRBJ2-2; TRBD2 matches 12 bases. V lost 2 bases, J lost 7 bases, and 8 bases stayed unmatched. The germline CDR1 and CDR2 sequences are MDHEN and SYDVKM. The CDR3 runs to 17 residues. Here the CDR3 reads CASSLNGLAGKGGELFF. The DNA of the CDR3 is TGTGCCAGCAGTTTAAATGGACTAGCGGGAAAAGGCGGGGAGCTGTTTTTT.

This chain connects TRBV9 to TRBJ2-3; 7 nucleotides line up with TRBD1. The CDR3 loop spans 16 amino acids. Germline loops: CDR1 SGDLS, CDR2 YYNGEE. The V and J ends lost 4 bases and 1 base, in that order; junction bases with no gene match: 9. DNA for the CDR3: TGTGCCAGCAGCACCACAGGGGTGTATGGCACAGATACGCAGTATTTT. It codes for CASSTTGVYGTDTQYF.

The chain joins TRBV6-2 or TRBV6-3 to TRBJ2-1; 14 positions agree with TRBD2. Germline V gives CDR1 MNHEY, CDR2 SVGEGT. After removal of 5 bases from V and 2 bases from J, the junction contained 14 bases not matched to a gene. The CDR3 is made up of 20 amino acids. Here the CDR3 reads CASSTPSGTSGGLTYNEQFF. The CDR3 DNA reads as TGTGCCAGCAGTACCCCCTCCGGGACTAGCGGGGGACTAACCTACAATGAGCAGTTCTTC.

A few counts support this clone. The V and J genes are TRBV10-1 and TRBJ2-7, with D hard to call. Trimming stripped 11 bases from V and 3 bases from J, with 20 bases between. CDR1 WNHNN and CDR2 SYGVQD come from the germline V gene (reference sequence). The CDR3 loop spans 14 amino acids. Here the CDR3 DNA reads TGCGCCGGCACCAGTGGCGGTCCTAACTACGAGCAGTACTTC. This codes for CAGTSGGPNYEQYF.

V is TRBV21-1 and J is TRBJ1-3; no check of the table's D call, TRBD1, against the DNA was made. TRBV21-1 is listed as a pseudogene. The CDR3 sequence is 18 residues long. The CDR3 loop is CASSKEGQGLHSGNTIYF. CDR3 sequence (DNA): TGTGCCAGCAGCAAAGAGGGACAGGGGCTTCACTCTGGAAACACCATATATTTT.

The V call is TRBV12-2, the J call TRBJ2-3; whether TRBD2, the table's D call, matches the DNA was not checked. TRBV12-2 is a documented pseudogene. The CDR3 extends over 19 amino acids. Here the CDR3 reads CASRLAFVSAGACTDTQYF. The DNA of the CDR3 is TGTGCAAGTCGCTTAGCCTTCGTATCAGCGGGAGCCTGCACAGATACGCAGTATTTT.